Below, 11 T cell receptor beta chains from the same sample are listed, as sequenced in a study of human versus mouse CDR3 diversity and MHC coevolution. This table comes from immunoSEQ multiplex PCR, and its TCRdb copy is limited to in-frame clones, with some not included. The sample has about 77,000 clones, around 90% seen once. The sequenced material came from naive CD4+ T cells from blood. Specified subset: CD45RO-negative CD62L-positive naive CD4 T cells. Receptors originate from a person aged 30 to 70 in good health.

The gene calls are TRBV13 and TRBJ2-7, with 8 bases that match TRBD2. V lost 10 bases to trimming and J lost 4 bases; unmatched junction nucleotides: 9. The length of the CDR3 is 13 residues. CDR1 and CDR2 (germline): PRHDT, FYEKMQ (reference sequence). The CDR3 region has the DNA TGTGCCACCCGGGTCAGCGGGGGTTACGAGCAGTACTTC. Translated: CATRVSGGYEQYF.

The chain couples TRBV5-1 to TRBJ1-1; TRBD1 might be the D (6 bases). V lost 6 bases and J lost 1, with 13 bases in between. Germline V gene sequence: CDR1 SGHRS, CDR2 YFSETQ. This CDR3 has 14 amino acids. The CDR3 DNA sequence: TGCGCCAGCAAGTTATTACAGGGGAACACTGAAGCTTTCTTT. Protein: CASKLLQGNTEAFF.

The V gene is TRBV9, the J gene TRBJ2-7; 8 nucleotides match TRBD2. Trimming took 0 bases from V and 0 from J; bases not matched to a gene: 2. The CDR3 covers 15 residues. The V gene's germline CDR1 is SGDLS and CDR2 YYNGEE. The CDR3 coding sequence is TGTGCCAGCAGCGTAGCGGGAGGGAACTCCTACGAGCAGTACTTC. Protein: CASSVAGGNSYEQYF.

The rearrangement uses TRBV4-1 and TRBJ2-4, with TRBD2 identical over 9 bases. V shed 3 bases, J shed 1 base, and the junction held 10 bases outside the gene matches. The CDR3 has 18 residues. The germline CDR1 and CDR2 sequences are MGHRA and YSYEKL. DNA for the CDR3: TGCGCCAGCAGCCAGGGCCCCGTAGCGGGGGCTGCCAAAAACATTCAGTACTTC. This translates into CASSQGPVAGAAKNIQYF.

CDR3 nucleotide sequence: TGTGCCAGCAGCTTGGACCGGTTCTATGGCTACACCTTC. Its translation: CASSLDRFYGYTF. The chain carries TRBV5-6 and TRBJ1-2; D not certain. V lost 0 bases, J lost 4 bases, and 7 bases lay in between. Germline CDR1 reads SGHDT; CDR2 reads YYEEEE. This CDR3 is built from 13 residues.

This rearrangement joins TRBV30 to TRBJ2-5; 8 bases align to TRBD1. Near its end, the DNA agrees better with TRBJ2-7, so the J call may be wrong. The CDR3 consists of 12 residues. CDR1 and CDR2 (germline): GTSNPN, SVGIG (reference sequence). As DNA, the CDR3 is TGTGCCTGGACAGGGGGCCCCCACGAGCAGTACTTC. The encoded protein is CAWTGGPHEQYF.

V gene TRBV5-1 combines with J gene TRBJ1-2; TRBD1 matches at 7 bases. Germline V gives CDR1 SGHRS, CDR2 YFSETQ. The J segment lost 2 bases and the V segment lost 3 bases, leaving 13 bases of the junction unmatched. The CDR3 length is 17 residues. CDR3: CASSSTPGGGGNYGYTF. CDR3 nucleotide sequence: TGCGCCAGCAGCTCAACGCCAGGGGGAGGTGGAAACTATGGCTACACCTTC.

This clone was counted between two and nine times. This sequence joins TRBV10-3 and TRBJ1-1; tentatively, D is TRBD1 (5 bases). Per germline, CDR1 ENHRY and CDR2 SYGVKD. V dropped 5 bases and J dropped 4 bases, with 14 bases sitting between them. The CDR3 extends over 14 amino acids. Here the CDR3 reads CAISPTDSATEAFF. The CDR3 DNA follows: TGTGCCATCAGTCCCACAGACAGCGCCACTGAAGCTTTCTTT.

The V gene is TRBV10-2, the J gene TRBJ1-6; D unclear. CDR3 size: 15 residues. Germline V gives CDR1 WSHSY, CDR2 SAAADI. V was clipped by 7 bases and J by 6 bases, with 16 bases between them. DNA for the CDR3: TGCGCCAGCAAGCTGGGAGAGGGTGTTAATTCACCCCTCCACTTT. The encoded protein is CASKLGEGVNSPLHF.

This chain joins TRBV30 and TRBJ1-2; unclear D gene. CDR1 is GTSNPN, CDR2 SVGIG, per germline (reference sequence). CDR3 size: 13 residues. V was shortened by 0 bases and J by 9 bases, with 14 bases between the two germline ends. This chain's CDR3 is CAWSVGGKGSYTF. Written as DNA, the CDR3 is TGTGCCTGGAGTGTTGGAGGGAAAGGGAGCTACACCTTC. The whole variable domain, filled in from reference TRBV30 and TRBJ1-2, reads SQTIHQWPATLVQPVGSPLSLECTVEGTSNPNLYWYRQAAGRGLQLLFYSVGIGQISSEVPQNLSASRPQDRQFILSSKKLLLSDSGFYLCAWSVGGKGSYTFGSGTRLTVV.

The chain uses TRBV28 and TRBJ1-5; D remains ambiguous. The CDR3 covers 13 residues. Per the germline V gene, CDR1 is MDHEN and CDR2 is SYDVKM. Between the trimmed V and J ends, which lost 3 bases and 4 bases, there was a span of 7 bases. CDR3 DNA: TGTGCCAGCAGTTTCTTCTCGAATCAGCCCCAGCATTTT. It is translated as CASSFFSNQPQHF.